This T cell receptor (beta chain) was documented in a study of tumor and adjacent non-tumor tissue in lung cancer. On the study more broadly: The patients, approximately nine men and about 5 women, were about 31 to 76 with stage I to III disease. Points from the study as a whole: Higher tumor TCR diversity was associated with shorter survival. Significantly higher TCR diversity was found in tumor than normal lung.

Three rounds of nested PCR, following a modified ARM-PCR protocol, produced the TCRbeta library. A single record per CDR3 protein comes from TCRdb applying MiXCR to the multiplex PCR reads. The profile shows 90,000 to 130,000 distinct CDR3 sequences, approximately 84% of them singletons. The template was RNA from unsorted bulk tissue. The CDR3 is 17 residues long. Per the germline V gene, CDR1 is DFQATT and CDR2 is SNEGSKA (reference sequence). A word on this clonotype: Its antigen is as yet unknown. A read error may produce the germline difference seen at one junction end.

Sequencing used lung tumor tissue. The chain couples TRBV20-1 to TRBJ2-1; 7 bases are shared with TRBD1. This receptor was taken from a man between 65 and 80 years old with non-small cell lung cancer. For the CDR3, the DNA is TGCAGTGCTAGAGGTCCCAGTGAGGGGGCCGGTTGGGATGAGCGGTTCTTC. Translating it yields CSARGPSEGAGWDERFF.